This is a list of T cell receptor beta chains from one sample in a study of blood T cell repertoires in COVID-19. Using immunoSEQ multiplex PCR, the repertoire was profiled, and TCRdb retains in-frame clones only, with some absent. The sample has 95,000 to 150,000 clones; 86% are singletons. Specimen: peripheral blood. The receptors shown here come from a man aged 35 to 55 with acute or convalescent COVID-19. Both conserved end residues are part of each CDR3. The D gene is left open where the match is weak. Not all rows give a size; the values are once, few, many and, for expanded clones, a class.

abundance	j_gene	d_gene	v_gene	CDR3nt	CDR3aa
.	TRBJ1-5	TRBD1	TRBV19	TGTGCCAGTAGTATGAGAGGGGGGACAGGTAATCAGCCCCAGCATTTT	CASSMRGGTGNQPQHF
.	TRBJ1-5	.	TRBV10-3	TGTGCCATCAGTGAGCGAACAGACGATCAGCCCCAGCATTTT	CAISERTDDQPQHF
.	TRBJ1-3	TRBD1	TRBV18	TGTGCCAGCTCACCGGACAGGTTTGGAAACACCATATATTTT	CASSPDRFGNTIYF
.	TRBJ2-5	.	TRBV27	TGTGCCAGCAGTTTATCGACAGGTAGTATAGAGACCCAGTACTTC	CASSLSTGSIETQYF
.	TRBJ1-1	.	TRBV3-1/TRBV3-2	TGTGCCAGCAGCGACAATCAGAACACTGAAGCTTTCTTT	CASSDNQNTEAFF
.	TRBJ1-1	.	TRBV19	TGTGCCAGTAGCTTACAGGGCCATAACACTGAAGCTTTCTTT	CASSLQGHNTEAFF
.	TRBJ1-3	.	TRBV18	TGTGCCAGCTCGTCGACAGCTCTGAGCTCTGGAAACACCATATATTTT	CASSSTALSSGNTIYF
.	TRBJ2-7	.	TRBV5-4	TGTGCCAGCAGCTTGAGAGCTGACGAGCAGTACTTC	CASSLRADEQYF
once	TRBJ1-2	.	TRBV3-1/TRBV3-2	TGTGCCAGCAGCCCCCCGCTGGCGCGGGGCTACACCTTC	CASSPPLARGYTF
.	TRBJ1-2	TRBD1	TRBV7-2	TGTGCCAGCAGCTTTTTAGGGACAGGGGGCCATGGCTACACCTTC	CASSFLGTGGHGYTF
.	TRBJ1-5	TRBD1	TRBV6-1	TGTGCCAGCAGTGAAAGGCAGGGGGTTTGGGAGCCCCAGCATTTT	CASSERQGVWEPQHF
.	TRBJ1-2	.	TRBV11-2	TGTGCCAGCAGCTTACAACCCGACTCCCCAGCTGGCTACACCTTC	CASSLQPDSPAGYTF
.	TRBJ1-1	.	TRBV4-2	TGTGCCAGCAGCCAAGAGAGAACGAGTGAAGCTTTCTTT	CASSQERTSEAFF
.	TRBJ1-1	.	TRBV5-1	TGCGCCAGCAGCAGCCGAGTGAACACTGAAGCTTTCTTT	CASSSRVNTEAFF
.	TRBJ2-2	.	TRBV7-2	TGTGCCAGCAGTTCCGGCCGGGGGGCCTACACCGGGGAGCTGTTTTTT	CASSSGRGAYTGELFF
.	TRBJ1-2	TRBD1	TRBV6-6	TGTGCCAGCAGTTACTCGACAGGGGACTATGGCTACACCTTC	CASSYSTGDYGYTF
.	TRBJ2-4	.	TRBV5-8	TGTGCCAGCAGCTTAATAATCGACATTCAGTACTTC	CASSLIIDIQYF
few	TRBJ2-3	TRBD2	TRBV29-1	TGCAGCGGCATGACTAGCGGGAACCCAGATACGCAGTATTTT	CSGMTSGNPDTQYF
.	TRBJ2-3	.	TRBV5-1	TGCGCCAGCAGCACTCCCACTTCCACAGATACGCAGTATTTT	CASSTPTSTDTQYF
.	TRBJ1-5	TRBD1	TRBV7-9	TGTGCCAGCAGCTTAGATGGGACAGGGAGCAATCAGCCCCAGCATTTT	CASSLDGTGSNQPQHF
.	TRBJ2-5	TRBD1	TRBV5-5	TGTGCCAGCAGGCCCAATACAGGGGCTGAATACTTC	CASRPNTGAEYF
.	TRBJ2-7	TRBD1	TRBV29-1	TGCAGCGTTGAAACAGGGGACGAGCAGTACTTC	CSVETGDEQYF
.	TRBJ1-6	.	TRBV29-1	TGCAGCGTTGTGGTGACAGACAATTCACCCCTCCACTTT	CSVVVTDNSPLHF
.	TRBJ2-6	.	TRBV12-2	TGTGCAAGTCGCTTAGTCATAAACATCGGACCCCCGGGACAACCCTCTGGGGCCAACGTCCTGACTTTC	CASRLVINIGPPGQPSGANVLTF
.	TRBJ1-1	.	TRBV10-2	TGCGCCAGCAGTGAGGTCGACAGGGAAGCTTTCTTT	CASSEVDREAFF
.	TRBJ1-5	.	TRBV19	TGTGCCAGTACCCCACAACATAATAGCAATCAGCCCCAGCATTTT	CASTPQHNSNQPQHF
.	TRBJ2-1	TRBD1	TRBV19	TGTGCCAGTAGGAAAGGAACAGGGGGCGCCTACAATGAGCAGTTCTTC	CASRKGTGGAYNEQFF
.	TRBJ1-5	.	TRBV9	TGTGCCAGCAGCGTAGAAGAGGATCAGCCCCAGCATTTT	CASSVEEDQPQHF
.	TRBJ2-7	.	TRBV5-8	TGTGCCAGCAGCTATTCCGGGGGGCTAAGGGGCGTGCAGTACTTC	CASSYSGGLRGVQYF
.	TRBJ2-3	TRBD1	TRBV19	TGTGCCACTCGCCAGGGGACAGGGACTAGCACAGATACGCAGTATTTT	CATRQGTGTSTDTQYF
.	TRBJ1-1	.	TRBV30	TGTGCCTGGAGTCAGTCAAGGAACACTGAAGCTTTCTTT	CAWSQSRNTEAFF
once	TRBJ2-3	TRBD1	TRBV5-1	TGCGCCAGCAGCTACACAGGGGGTGGGGATACGCAGTATTTT	CASSYTGGGDTQYF
once	TRBJ1-3	.	TRBV30	TGTGCCTGGAGCATTCGGGAGAACTATTTTGGAAACACCATATATTTT	CAWSIRENYFGNTIYF
.	TRBJ1-2	TRBD1	TRBV6-5	TGTGCCAGCAGTTTGACAGGGGGCGACCCCTATGGCTACACCTTC	CASSLTGGDPYGYTF
.	TRBJ2-3	.	TRBV5-6	TGTGCCAGCAGCTTGGGGGCCGGAACCACAGATACGCAGTATTTT	CASSLGAGTTDTQYF